The rows below give T cell receptor beta chains drawn from one sample of a study of blood T cell repertoires in COVID-19. Here immunoSEQ multiplex PCR was the method, and the copy in TCRdb shows in-frame clones only, minus some. The data contain about 50,000 clones, roughly 91% of them seen just once; the ten biggest clones take up roughly a quarter. The sample was peripheral blood. These receptors all stem from a human donor in a cohort sampled during active COVID-19. Both conserved end residues are part of each CDR3. The D gene is left open where the match is weak. Clone size is shown for a subset of rows, as once, few, many or a class of expanded clone.

d_gene	j_gene	abundance	v_gene	CDR3nt	CDR3aa
TRBD2	TRBJ2-1	-	TRBV11-1	TGTGCCAGCAGCTTAAGTGCTAGCGGGGTGACTGTCTTC	CASSLSASGVTVF
TRBD2	TRBJ2-3	-	TRBV29-1	TGCAGCGTGACACTAGCGGGGGGCTCGAGGGGCACAGATACGCAGTATTTT	CSVTLAGGSRGTDTQYF
TRBD2	TRBJ2-5	-	TRBV19	TGTGCCAGTAGGCCTGGACTAGCGGGAGATACAGAGACCCAGTACTTC	CASRPGLAGDTETQYF
-	TRBJ1-2	few	TRBV9	TGTGCCAGCACCGTATTCCAGGGGTCTGGCGGCTACACCTTC	CASTVFQGSGGYTF
TRBD2	TRBJ2-7	-	TRBV6-6	TGTGCCAGCAGTTACTCGGGAGGGACCTACGAGCAGTACTTC	CASSYSGGTYEQYF
-	TRBJ2-7	-	TRBV18	TGTGCCAGCTCACCCTCACGGGGCGAGCAGTACTTC	CASSPSRGEQYF
TRBD2	TRBJ2-2	-	TRBV4-1	TGCGCCAGCAGCCAAGGGACTAGCGGCCACACCGGGGAGCTGTTTTTT	CASSQGTSGHTGELFF
TRBD1	TRBJ2-3	-	TRBV2	TGTGCCAGCAGCCCGGACAGGGGGCGATCCGATACGCAGTATTTT	CASSPDRGRSDTQYF
TRBD1	TRBJ2-1	-	TRBV5-3	TGTGCCAGAAGCCAAGACAGGGGATTCTCCTACAATGAGCAGTTCTTC	CARSQDRGFSYNEQFF
-	TRBJ2-1	-	TRBV3-1/TRBV3-2	TGTGCCAGCAGCCAAGAAGGTAGCGGAAAGTCCTACAATGAGCAGTTCTTC	CASSQEGSGKSYNEQFF
TRBD1	TRBJ2-7	-	TRBV27	TGTGCCAGCAGTCCCCGGACAGGATCTACCTACGAGCAGTACTTC	CASSPRTGSTYEQYF
TRBD1	TRBJ2-1	-	TRBV5-6	TGTGCCAGCAGCCGGGACAGGGTCTCTGAGCAGTTCTTC	CASSRDRVSEQFF
-	TRBJ2-5	-	TRBV7-3	TGTGCCAGCAGCTTAATCGATCGGGAGACCCAGTACTTC	CASSLIDRETQYF
-	TRBJ2-7	-	TRBV30	TGTGCCTGGAGACGGGACACCTACGAGCAGTACTTC	CAWRRDTYEQYF
-	TRBJ1-5	once	TRBV9	TGTGCCAGCAGCGTAGGGAGCTCCTCGAAGGGGGAGCCCCAGCATTTT	CASSVGSSSKGEPQHF
-	TRBJ2-5	-	TRBV21-1	TGTGCCAGCAGCGACCCGGAGGGGGGGCGACAGTACTTC	CASSDPEGGRQYF
-	TRBJ2-5	-	TRBV3-1/TRBV3-2	TGTGCCAGCAGCCAAGATCCCCAGACACAAGAGACCCAGTACTTC	CASSQDPQTQETQYF
TRBD1	TRBJ2-7	-	TRBV28	TGTGCCAGCAGTTCGTCCGGGACAGGGATACACGAGCAGTACTTC	CASSSSGTGIHEQYF
TRBD2	TRBJ2-3	-	TRBV2	TGTGCCAGCAGTGAAGAGCGGGGGTACACAGATACGCAGTATTTT	CASSEERGYTDTQYF
TRBD2	TRBJ2-3	-	TRBV2	TGTGCCAGCGGGCGGAGCGGGGGGGCCTCTACAGATACGCAGTATTTT	CASGRSGGASTDTQYF
-	TRBJ2-2	-	TRBV5-1	TGCGCCAGCAGTTACGGGGGAAAAGCGAACACCGGGGAGCTGTTTTTT	CASSYGGKANTGELFF
TRBD1	TRBJ1-5	-	TRBV6-1	TGTGCCAGCAGTGAAACAGGGGGCAGGAGCAATCAGCCCCAGCATTTT	CASSETGGRSNQPQHF
-	TRBJ2-7	-	TRBV30	TGTGCCACCCAAGGGGGGGGCGCGGACGAGCAGTACTTC	CATQGGGADEQYF